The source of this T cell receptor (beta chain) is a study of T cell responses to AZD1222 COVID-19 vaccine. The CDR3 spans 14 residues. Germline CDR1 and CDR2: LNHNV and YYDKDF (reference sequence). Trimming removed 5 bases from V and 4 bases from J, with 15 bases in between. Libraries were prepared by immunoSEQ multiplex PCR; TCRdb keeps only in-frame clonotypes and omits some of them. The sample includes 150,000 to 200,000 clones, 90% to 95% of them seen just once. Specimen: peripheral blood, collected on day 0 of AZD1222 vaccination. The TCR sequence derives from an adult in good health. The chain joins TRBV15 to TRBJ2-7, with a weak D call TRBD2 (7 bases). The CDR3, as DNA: TGTGCCACCAGCGGGGGGGCTGGTCCTTACGAGCAGTACTTC. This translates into CATSGGAGPYEQYF.